This T cell receptor beta chain was sequenced for a study of stem cell transplantation in POMP-related autoinflammatory disease. Study-wide background: Before transplant: CD4+ naive skewing, low CD8+ proportions, reduced cytokine secretion.

The CDR3 consists of 13 residues. V was clipped by 2 bases and J by 4 bases, with 8 bases between them. Here immunoSEQ multiplex PCR was the method, and the copy in TCRdb shows in-frame clones only, minus some. The table has 25,000 to 30,000 clones, 82% seen once. This rearrangement joins TRBV5-3 to TRBJ2-3; tentatively, D is TRBD1 or TRBD2 (5 bases each). TRBV5-3 has ORF status, its function being uncertain. The origin of this receptor is a human donor with POMP-related autoinflammation and immune dysregulation (PRAID). The material sequenced was CD4+ T cells from PBMCs, taken before stem cell transplantation. The CDR3 loop is CARSFREPDTQYF. The CDR3 DNA reads TGTGCCAGAAGCTTCAGGGAGCCAGATACGCAGTATTTT.